This T cell receptor beta chain was sequenced in a study of CD8+ T cells in alopecia areata. Across the study: Tofacitinib administration to treated patients was oral, at 5 to 10 mg twice daily.

Notes on the study in general: Especially in alopecia totalis/universalis, lesional scalp showed greater clonality than normal scalp did.

With regard to this clone: Its antigen is not identified.

The CDR3 runs to 13 residues. Germline values: CDR1 MNHEY, CDR2 SVGAGI. V gave up 7 bases and J gave up 5 bases, with 14 bases separating them. Reverse transcription of extracted RNA yielded cDNA, which provided the sequencing template. Measured with immunoSEQ multiplex PCR; TCRdb has only the in-frame clones, and not every one. The sample yields around 300,000 clones, about 62% seen once. The treatment: oral pan-JAK inhibitor, 5-10 mg twice daily. Collected material from alopecia areata patients comprised lesional scalp punch biopsies and peripheral blood. PBMCs served as the source from which CD4+ and CD8+ T cells were sorted.

Here the sequenced sample was CD4+ T cells sorted from blood, taken around week 54, from a patient treated with tofacitinib. The chain couples TRBV6-5 to TRBJ1-1, with D tentatively TRBD1 (5 bases). The sequence came from a human donor with alopecia areata. Here the CDR3 reads CASTPPEGTEAFF. The CDR3 DNA reads as TGTGCCAGCACCCCCCCGGAGGGGACTGAAGCTTTCTTT.